This T cell receptor (beta chain) appears in the sequencing data of a study of T cell clusters in autoimmune cytopenias (dated by TCRdb to the late 2010s). With respect to the entire study: A mean age of approximately 50 years and a median age of around 58 years were recorded for the healthy donor controls, of whom about half of the roughly 43 were female. Per sample, TRB sequencing gave a median depth of about 50,000 reads and a median of approximately 2,400 distinct TRB clonotypes. TRB and IGH repertoires from peripheral blood were sequenced in autoimmune cytopenia patients at active disease and during treatment follow-up, with healthy, CLL and autoimmune hepatitis controls included alongside. The goal of the study was to determine whether autoimmune cytopenia patients have a disease-specific immune repertoire signature that could serve as a blood-based biomarker. Repertoires from autoimmune hepatitis patients were compared with those of 20 to 25 healthy donors matched for age and sex. For primary cytopenia, fewer than 30 age-matched healthy donors were used as controls, and for secondary cytopenia, fewer than 15 age-matched CLL patients were used as controls. Study-level results and caveats: GLIPH suggested that primary autoimmune cytopenia patients lacked physiological T cell clusters: 45 to 55 clusters were exclusive to healthy donors versus 17 exclusive to patients. The cluster-lack signature was not observed for secondary cytopenia versus CLL, as the signature was apparently masked by the dominant lymphoma-associated repertoire. The T cell clusters were only ever defined in silico, so experimental validation of their functional role was still needed. Healthy donors showed 2.5 to 3-fold more exclusive TRB clusters than active autoimmune hepatitis patients, consistent with an autoimmunity-wide signature. TRB repertoire shifts, with less even repertoires in secondary cytopenia and CLL, mostly reflected lymphoma bias rather than autoimmunity.

Worth noting for this clonotype: Its antigen has not been determined.

Per sample, roughly 260 ng of peripheral blood genomic DNA, approximately 37,500 genome equivalents, was used for TRB amplification. CDR1 and CDR2 are drawn from the germline V gene (reference sequence): LNHDA, SQIVND. The CDR3 runs 16 residues from the cysteine to the phenylalanine. Nucleotide data are not available. Multiplex PCR with a touch-down protocol amplified TRB rearrangements, with the TRB-A and TRB-B primer pools combined in a single tube. Illumina adapters and sample indices were added to the amplicons through two consecutive PCR reactions using Phusion HS II polymerase. Amplicons were gel-purified with the NucleoSpin Gel and PCR Clean-up kit, then quantified by Qubit and quality-checked on an Agilent 2100 Bioanalyzer. Sequencing of the libraries was performed on an Illumina MiSeq with 600-cycle, single-indexed, paired-end runs. On the authors' methods: Alignment and assembly of TRB reads were performed with MiXCR version 2.1.12 and the default MiXCR reference library. A clone was defined by each unique CDR3 nucleotide sequence, and analysis was restricted to productive sequences with at least two reads. To assess repertoire diversity, an R script computed alpha-parameterized diversity profiles (alpha 0 to 5), which included the Shannon (alpha 1) and Simpson (alpha 2) indices. Combinatorial TRB VJ usage was calculated with the tcR package and was compared between cohorts by principal component analysis performed with ade4. GLIPH clustering of TCRbeta CDR3s was carried out on cohort pairs matched by age and read depth, and cluster frequencies were compared by Wilcoxon test. TCRdb reprocessed the sequencing reads and holds a single record per CDR3 protein sequence, with no DNA. The V and J calls follow TCRdb's processing rather than the paper's. The record for this sample contains approximately 11,000 distinct CDR3 sequences. Around a third of the sample is taken by the ten largest.

This sample was shared with a second study, whose subject was T cell repertoires in aging, cancer and after chemotherapy. From that second study: Donors were distributed across six age groups ranging from 30 or younger to 70 or older, with at least three individuals included per group. TCR repertoires from healthy donor controls were recorded over periods of several months to years and showed clear clonal overlap between repeated samplings. The complete dataset included roughly 8.8 million TCR reads. Untreated patients with hematological or solid cancers showed significantly lower blood TCR diversity and higher clonality than age-matched healthy donors. Declining TCR diversity with age in healthy donors was mainly explained by loss of richness; in cancer patients, loss of evenness also contributed. An increase in median generation probability over the chemotherapy interval was observed in both cancer cohorts, suggesting that the repertoire was reconstituted through rebound thymic output. According to the authors, the repertoire data do not permit conclusions about immunological memory after chemotherapy. Peripheral blood TCR beta repertoires from healthy donors and cancer patients were profiled to examine immunoaging and T cell reconstitution after chemotherapy. The cohort comprised around 220 cancer patients, roughly 90 with hematological and approximately 120 with solid cancers, plus 95 healthy donors as a reference group. Processing of the TRB sequences was carried out with MiXCR versions 2.12 and 3.0.5. Shannon diversity, evenness, clonality (one minus evenness), and alpha-parameterized diversity profiles from alpha 0 to 5 were included as repertoire metrics. Generation probabilities of clones in paired pre- and post-chemotherapy samples were computed with the IGoR algorithm.

The sample taken for sequencing was peripheral blood. The clonotype comes from a human donor in good health. The rearranged segments are TRBV19 and TRBJ1-3; TCRdb selects TRBD1, and the lack of DNA leaves this call unchecked. The CDR3 in this case is CASSITTDTSGNTIYF.